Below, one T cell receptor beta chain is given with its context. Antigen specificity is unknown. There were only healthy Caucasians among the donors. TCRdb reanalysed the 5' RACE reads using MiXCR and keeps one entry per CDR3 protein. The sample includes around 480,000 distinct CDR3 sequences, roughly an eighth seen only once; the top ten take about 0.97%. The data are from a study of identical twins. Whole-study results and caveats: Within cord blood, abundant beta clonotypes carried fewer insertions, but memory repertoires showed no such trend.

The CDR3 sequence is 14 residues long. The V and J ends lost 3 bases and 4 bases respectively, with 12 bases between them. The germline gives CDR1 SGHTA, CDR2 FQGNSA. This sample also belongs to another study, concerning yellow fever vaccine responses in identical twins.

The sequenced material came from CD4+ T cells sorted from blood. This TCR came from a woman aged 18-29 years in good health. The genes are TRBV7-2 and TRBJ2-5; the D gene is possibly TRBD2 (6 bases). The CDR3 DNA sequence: TGTGCCAGCAGCTTTGGGCGGGACGGAGAGACCCAGTACTTC. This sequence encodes CASSFGRDGETQYF.